These 9 T cell receptor beta chains originate from one sample sequenced in a study of CD8 T cells in cerebrospinal fluid in Alzheimer's disease. TCRdb reanalyzed the 10x single-cell sequencing reads, giving one entry per CDR3 protein sequence and no DNA. This sample's table reports fewer than 2,000 distinct CDR3 sequences. The source material was cerebrospinal fluid. These receptors originate from a human donor with mild cognitive impairment.

Its frequency marks this clonotype as large. The CDR3 sequence: CASSLRGSSTDTQYF. The chain carries TRBV7-3 and TRBJ2-3; TCRdb's assignment of TRBD1 cannot be checked, as there is no DNA. CDR1 SGHTA and CDR2 FQGTGA come from the germline V gene. CDR3 size: 15 residues.

This clonotype ranks as large in terms of frequency. The chain combines TRBV7-6 with TRBJ1-2; TCRdb outputs TRBD1, but without DNA this stays unchecked. CDR3 length equals 11 residues. The germline gives CDR1 SGHVS, CDR2 FNYEAQ. The CDR3: CASGGDYGYTF. Full variable domain (remainder filled in from reference TRBV7-6 and TRBJ1-2): GAGVSQSPRYKVTKRGQDVALRCDPISGHVSLYWYRQALGQGPEFLTYFNYEAQQDKSGLPNDRFSAERPEGSISTLTIQRTEQRDSAMYRCASGGDYGYTFGSGTRLTVV.

The V and J genes are TRBV4-2 and TRBJ2-4; no DNA is available, so the TRBD1 call from TCRdb remains unchecked. The CDR3 loop spans 18 amino acids. Per germline, CDR1 LGHNA and CDR2 YNFKEQ. CDR3 region: CASSQDGRVMLAKNIQYF.

The rearrangement joins TRBV10-3 to TRBJ2-7; TCRdb picks TRBD1, but there is no DNA to check that call. The CDR3 runs 15 residues. Germline V CDR1 and CDR2: ENHRY, SYGVKD. The CDR3 sequence: CAISGGTVVSYEQYF.

This clonotype ranks as medium-sized (0.01 to 0.1%) in terms of frequency. The genes are TRBV5-1 and TRBJ2-1. In germline, CDR1 is SGHRS, CDR2 YFSETQ. The CDR3 sequence is 13 residues long. The CDR3 region is CASSFVADNEQFF.

This clonotype is medium-sized by frequency. CDR3 sequence: CSATDPRAVGNQPQHF. This chain uses TRBV20-1 with TRBJ1-5. Germline CDR1 reads DFQATT; CDR2 reads SNEGSKA (reference sequence). The CDR3 is 16 residues long.

Frequency places this clonotype as medium-sized. The chain is built from TRBV5-1 and TRBJ2-2; TCRdb lists TRBD2, though no DNA is available to test this call. Germline CDR1 is SGHRS and CDR2 is YFSETQ. CDR3 length: 16 residues. CDR3 sequence: CASSLSQREIGGELFF. Variable domain in full (rest from reference TRBV5-1 and TRBJ2-2): KAGVTQTPRYLIKTRGQQVTLSCSPISGHRSVSWYQQTPGQGLQFLFEYFSETQRNKGNFPGRFSGRQFSNSRSEMNVSTLELGDSALYLCASSLSQREIGGELFFGEGSRLTVL.

By frequency, this clonotype is medium-sized (0.01 to 0.1%). This chain uses TRBV19 with TRBJ2-5. The CDR3 is 12 residues long. Germline CDR1 LNHDA, CDR2 SQIVND (reference sequence). This chain's CDR3 is CATRSYQETQYF.

Considering frequency, this clonotype is large. This sequence joins TRBV29-1 and TRBJ2-7. The CDR3 contains 12 residues. Germline loops: CDR1 SQVTM, CDR2 ANQGSEA. The CDR3 spells CSVRRQTDEQYF.